This T cell receptor (beta chain) emerged from a study of blood T cell repertoires in COVID-19. Whole-study context: Spain, Italy and the United States supplied samples that represented acute and convalescent COVID-19.

Methods used by the authors: From reference gene primer amplification, estimates of nucleated cell counts were derived. TCRdb keeps only in-frame clones here, not all; method: immunoSEQ multiplex PCR. V and J calls and clone size follow that table, whereas D and trimming were derived from the DNA. Among approximately 170,000 clones listed, around 86% were seen once. V was clipped by 4 bases and J by 0 bases, with 12 bases between them. The CDR3 contains 14 residues. The germline gives CDR1 SQVTM, CDR2 ANQGSEA. The chain carries TRBV29-1 and TRBJ1-2, with a possible D match to TRBD1 (6 bases). Sequenced input: peripheral blood. This receptor was taken from a woman aged 70-85 years with COVID-19, enrolled during active disease. The CDR3 coding sequence is TGCAGCGTTGGGCCCAGGGGTACTAACTATGGCTACACCTTC. Amino acid sequence: CSVGPRGTNYGYTF.